This T cell receptor (beta chain) was sequenced for a study of T-cell memory formation after mild COVID-19. Notes on the study in general: Clones that got smaller from day 15 to 85 had even CD4/CD8, while clones growing later tipped toward CD4+. The finding that pre-infection memory included some responding clones suggested that cross-reactive memory joined. Mainly in CM and EM were contracting CD4+ clones; CD8+ were in EMRA.

CDR3 length equals 12 residues. The V end was cut by 6 bases, the J end by 6 bases, with 9 bases between. Constant-segment primers and 5'RACE yielded cDNA libraries for TCR alpha and TCR beta, each carrying sample barcodes and UMIs. TCRdb processed the 5' RACE reads anew with MiXCR; each CDR3 protein has one entry. The repertoire includes 120,000 or so distinct CDR3 sequences, around a sixth of them detected once, and 11% to 15% sits in the top ten. Worth noting for this clonotype: Its antigen remains unknown.

The clonotype comes from an adult woman who had mild COVID-19 (a few samples of this study predate the infection). Cell type and time point are not known. The sample consisted of PBMCs or a T cell subset sorted from them (not recorded which). The chain has TRBV12-3 or TRBV12-4 and TRBJ2-1, with D possibly matching TRBD2 (6 bases). The chain's CDR3 is CASRRGTNEQFF. CDR3 coding DNA: TGTGCCAGCAGGCGGGGAACCAATGAGCAGTTCTTC.